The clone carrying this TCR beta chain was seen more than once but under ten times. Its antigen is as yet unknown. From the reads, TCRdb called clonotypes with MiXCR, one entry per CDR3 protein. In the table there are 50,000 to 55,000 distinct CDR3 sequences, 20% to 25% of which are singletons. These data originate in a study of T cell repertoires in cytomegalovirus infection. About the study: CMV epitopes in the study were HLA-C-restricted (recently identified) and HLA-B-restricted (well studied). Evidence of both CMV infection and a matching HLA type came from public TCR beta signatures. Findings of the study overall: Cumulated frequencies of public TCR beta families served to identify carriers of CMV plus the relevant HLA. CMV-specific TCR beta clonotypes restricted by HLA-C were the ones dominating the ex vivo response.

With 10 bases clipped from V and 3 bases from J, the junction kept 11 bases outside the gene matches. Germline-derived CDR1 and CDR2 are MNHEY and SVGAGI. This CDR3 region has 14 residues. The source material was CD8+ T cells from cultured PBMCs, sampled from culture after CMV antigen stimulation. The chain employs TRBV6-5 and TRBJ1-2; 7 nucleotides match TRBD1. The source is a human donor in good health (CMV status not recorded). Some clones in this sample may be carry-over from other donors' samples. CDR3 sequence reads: CATLPWTGDYGYTF. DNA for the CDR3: TGTGCCACCTTACCCTGGACAGGCGACTATGGCTACACCTTC.